This passage covers 20 T cell receptor beta chains from one sample sequenced in a study of T cells in Graves' hyperthyroidism and ophthalmopathy. TCR beta CDR3 regions were amplified from RNA transcripts. The HTBI primer set served for first-round RT-PCR of the TCR CDR3. Each CDR3 protein gets one entry after TCRdb re-called the multiplex PCR reads with MiXCR. The repertoire holds a few hundred thousand distinct CDR3 sequences, with more than 12% as singletons. The sample taken for sequencing was blood. The origin of the receptors is a woman aged 25 to 45 with Graves' hyperthyroidism.

In its sample, this clonotype was seen many times. This sequence joins TRBV28 and TRBJ2-5, with TRBD1 matching 8 bases. The CDR3 has 14 amino acids. Germline V CDR1 and CDR2: MDHEN, SYDVKM. V gave up 6 bases and J gave up 10 bases; unmatched junction bases: 13. CDR3 amino acids: CASSRISGGAVQYF. The CDR3 DNA sequence: TGTGCCAGCAGCAGAATCTCAGGGGGCGCAGTCCAGTACTTC.

This clonotype was detected ten times or more. V and J are TRBV7-9 and TRBJ2-3, with a tentative D call TRBD2 (6 bases). V was cut by 6 bases and J by 4 bases, with 17 bases left in between. This CDR3 has 15 amino acids. CDR1 SEHNR and CDR2 FQNEAQ come from the germline V gene (reference sequence). DNA of the CDR3: TGTGCCAGCAGGTGGTGGCGGGAATCGGCAGATACGCAGTATTTT. Translating gives CASRWWRESADTQYF.

This clonotype was found many times. The V gene is TRBV3-1, the J gene TRBJ1-1; D unclear. V dropped 2 bases and J dropped 3 bases, with 10 bases sitting between them. In germline, CDR1 is LGHDT, CDR2 YNNKEL (reference sequence). The CDR3 loop spans 14 amino acids. In DNA form, the CDR3 reads TGTGCCAGCAGCCAATACTTTAGAGACACTGAAGCTTTCTTT. It translates to CASSQYFRDTEAFF.

The chain links TRBV4-1 to TRBJ2-7; TRBD1 matches at 7 bases. From germline, CDR1 is MGHRA and CDR2 YSYEKL. With V trimmed by 1 base and J by 6 bases, 18 bases remained unmatched. This CDR3 is 18 amino acids long. The CDR3 is CASSQVQLTTGQGLEQYF. The CDR3 nucleotides are TGCGCCAGCAGCCAAGTCCAACTCACGACAGGGCAGGGGCTCGAGCAGTACTTC.

Turning to this clonotype: Just one base apart from a much larger clone, this may be a read error. The chain's CDR3 is CAGSQQHRGPYGYTF. The CDR3 bases are TGTGCCGGCAGCCAGCAGCATAGGGGGCCCTATGGCTACACCTTC. V is TRBV3-1 and J is TRBJ1-2; 7 positions agree with TRBD1. The CDR3 extends over 15 amino acids. The germline V gene has CDR1 LGHDT and CDR2 YNNKEL (reference sequence).

This clonotype appeared a few times. The chain carries TRBV10-3 and TRBJ1-5; TRBD1 is a possible D gene (5 bases). V gave up 2 bases and J gave up 7 bases, with 15 bases separating them. The CDR3 length is 15 residues. The V gene's germline CDR1 is ENHRY and CDR2 SYGVKD. CDR3 in DNA: TGTGCCATCAGTGAGGGGGCCCAGGCAGGCCAGCCCCAGCATTTT. It yields the protein CAISEGAQAGQPQHF.

This clonotype has more than one count but fewer than ten. V is TRBV27 and J is TRBJ2-1, with TRBD2 matching over 11 bases. From germline, CDR1 is MNHEY and CDR2 SMNVEV (reference sequence). The CDR3 covers 17 residues. Trimming removed 4 bases from V and 0 bases from J; junction bases left unmatched: 5. This chain's CDR3 is CASSSQTSGNSYNEQFF. The CDR3 bases are TGTGCCAGCAGTTCCCAGACTAGCGGGAACTCCTACAATGAGCAGTTCTTC.

This clonotype was seen repeatedly, ten times or more. The chain is built from TRBV5-6 and TRBJ2-1, with D possibly matching TRBD2 (6 bases). Trimming took 0 bases from V and 8 from J, leaving 15 bases between them. Germline CDR1 SGHDT, CDR2 YYEEEE. This CDR3 has 15 amino acids. CDR3 loop: CASSLGQLRRDEQFF. The CDR3 bases are TGTGCCAGCAGCTTGGGGCAGTTAAGGAGGGATGAGCAGTTCTTC.

A remark on this clonotype: One base away lies a much larger clone, so this may be a sequencing read error. The rearrangement links TRBV19 to TRBJ2-1; 10 nucleotides agree with TRBD2. The CDR3 runs to 14 residues. V shed 8 bases and J 7 bases; nucleotides not matched to a gene: 8. Germline V gives CDR1 LNHDA, CDR2 SQIVND (reference sequence). In nucleotides, the CDR3 is TGTGCCAGTGGCCAGCGGGAGGGCTTTAATGAGCAGTTCTTC. It yields the protein CASGQREGFNEQFF.

The chain is built from TRBV10-2 and TRBJ1-2; TRBD1 aligns across 7 bases. The CDR3 is 13 amino acids. Germline-derived CDR1 and CDR2 are WSHSY and SAAADI. The V and J ends lost 3 bases and 8 bases, in that order; junction bases with no gene match: 6. The CDR3 region is CASSDPGDRGYTF. CDR3 nucleotides: TGCGCCAGCAGTGACCCTGGGGACAGAGGCTACACCTTC.

This chain uses TRBV20-1 with TRBJ2-1; 12 bases match TRBD2. The CDR3 extends over 16 amino acids. Germline assignment: CDR1 DFQATT and CDR2 SNEGSKA (reference sequence). Trimming took 0 bases from V and 9 from J; bases not matched to a gene: 9. CDR3 sequence reads: CSAREPLEGLAGEQFF. CDR3 in DNA: TGCAGTGCTAGAGAGCCCCTTGAGGGACTAGCGGGTGAGCAGTTCTTC.

Ten or more counts support this clonotype. DNA of the CDR3: TGTGCCAGCAGCTCTTCCTCACTAAGAACGGCAGATACGCAGTATTTT. It specifies CASSSSSLRTADTQYF. The V call is TRBV7-2, the J call TRBJ2-3; D ambiguous. This CDR3 comprises 16 residues. Germline-derived CDR1 and CDR2 are SGHTA and FQGNSA. V gave up 4 bases and J gave up 4 bases, with 18 bases separating them.

The sample holds many counts of this clonotype. V and J are TRBV6-2 or TRBV6-3 and TRBJ2-3; perhaps TRBD1 as D (7 bases). The V gene lost 6 bases and the J gene lost 3 bases, with 22 bases spanning the gap. This CDR3 has 17 amino acids. CDR1 and CDR2 from the germline V gene are MNHEY and SVGEGT. The CDR3, as DNA: TGTGCCAGCAGCACCGCGCTCGGCGGGACAGAGACAGATACGCAGTATTTT. Translation: CASSTALGGTETDTQYF.

The chain uses TRBV5-6 and TRBJ1-5; D gene unclear. The CDR3 runs 15 residues. V was clipped by 1 base and J by 3 bases, with 11 bases between them. Germline CDR1 SGHDT, CDR2 YYEEEE. DNA of the CDR3: TGTGCCAGCAGCTTGTTACGGCACCCCAATCAGCCCCAGCATTTT. Translation gives CASSLLRHPNQPQHF.

This clonotype came up a few times. The chain links TRBV9 to TRBJ2-1, with 8 bases lining up with TRBD2. The CDR3 length is 16 residues. With V trimmed by 0 bases and J by 4 bases, 6 bases remained unmatched. Germline V gene lookup returns CDR1 SGDLS and CDR2 YYNGEE. CDR3 region: CASSVESTSGYNEQFF. The CDR3 DNA follows: TGTGCCAGCAGCGTAGAAAGTACTAGCGGTTACAATGAGCAGTTCTTC.

The chain is built from TRBV12-3 or TRBV12-4 and TRBJ2-3; D is perhaps TRBD1 or TRBD2 (5 bases each). The CDR3 runs to 12 residues. V lost 7 bases to trimming and J lost 12 bases, with 17 bases between them. The CDR3 coding sequence is TGTGCCAGCAACCCCGGGACCCAAGACCAGTATTTT. Translating gives CASNPGTQDQYF.

This rearrangement joins TRBV7-9 to TRBJ1-1; D not certain. Germline-derived CDR1 and CDR2 are SEHNR and FQNEAQ (reference sequence). The CDR3 loop spans 12 amino acids. Deletions cut 5 bases from V and 2 bases from J, with 6 bases between. The CDR3 region is CASSQTNTEAFF. CDR3 nucleotides: TGTGCCAGCAGCCAGACCAACACTGAAGCTTTCTTT.

The V call is TRBV6-2 or TRBV6-3, the J call TRBJ2-7; 8 nucleotides line up with TRBD1. Germline CDR1 MNHEY, CDR2 SVGEGT. V gave up 7 bases and J gave up 1 base; unmatched junction bases: 9. The CDR3 is 15 residues long. CDR3 loop: CASKKGQDVSYEQYF. CDR3 DNA sequence: TGTGCCAGCAAAAAGGGACAGGACGTGTCCTACGAGCAGTACTTC.

This rearrangement joins TRBV5-1 to TRBJ2-7; the D is unclear. Per the germline V gene, CDR1 is SGHRS and CDR2 is YFSETQ. Trimming removed 0 bases at V and 4 bases at J, with 11 bases between. The CDR3 sequence is 14 residues long. CDR3 nucleotides: TGCGCCAGCAGCTTGGATCCTGGTTCATACGAGCAGTACTTC. Its translation is CASSLDPGSYEQYF.

There are a few counts of this clonotype. This chain links TRBV20-1 with TRBJ1-2, with no clear D. The CDR3 contains 12 residues. V was pared by 0 bases and J by 9 bases, with 11 bases between. CDR1 and CDR2 (germline): DFQATT, SNEGSKA (reference sequence). CDR3 loop: CSARDPPLRYTF. The CDR3 nucleotides read TGCAGTGCTAGAGACCCCCCTTTGCGCTACACCTTC.